This TCR beta chain was sequenced in a study of blood T cell repertoires in COVID-19. Study-wide background: Spain, Italy and the United States supplied samples that represented acute and convalescent COVID-19. PBMCs, B-cell-depleted T cells, or T cells provided the cDNA or gDNA that made up the material.

Per the germline V gene, CDR1 is SGHAT and CDR2 is FQNNGV. V shed 6 bases and J 3 bases; nucleotides not matched to a gene: 6. The CDR3 sequence is 15 residues long. Original handling: Using reference gene primer amplification, nucleated cell counts were estimated. Only in-frame clones appear in the TCRdb table, and some are missing; sequencing was by immunoSEQ multiplex PCR. The DNA was the basis for D and trimming; V, J and clone size are from that table. The sample lists about 33,000 clones; 85% to 95% were seen once. The sample taken for sequencing was peripheral blood. The source of this sequence is a human donor in a cohort sampled during active COVID-19. J is TRBJ2-3 and V is TRBV11-2; TRBD1 aligns across 10 bases. The CDR3 loop reads CASRKPGQGTDTQYF. CDR3 nucleotides: TGTGCCAGCAGGAAGCCGGGACAGGGGACAGATACGCAGTATTTT.